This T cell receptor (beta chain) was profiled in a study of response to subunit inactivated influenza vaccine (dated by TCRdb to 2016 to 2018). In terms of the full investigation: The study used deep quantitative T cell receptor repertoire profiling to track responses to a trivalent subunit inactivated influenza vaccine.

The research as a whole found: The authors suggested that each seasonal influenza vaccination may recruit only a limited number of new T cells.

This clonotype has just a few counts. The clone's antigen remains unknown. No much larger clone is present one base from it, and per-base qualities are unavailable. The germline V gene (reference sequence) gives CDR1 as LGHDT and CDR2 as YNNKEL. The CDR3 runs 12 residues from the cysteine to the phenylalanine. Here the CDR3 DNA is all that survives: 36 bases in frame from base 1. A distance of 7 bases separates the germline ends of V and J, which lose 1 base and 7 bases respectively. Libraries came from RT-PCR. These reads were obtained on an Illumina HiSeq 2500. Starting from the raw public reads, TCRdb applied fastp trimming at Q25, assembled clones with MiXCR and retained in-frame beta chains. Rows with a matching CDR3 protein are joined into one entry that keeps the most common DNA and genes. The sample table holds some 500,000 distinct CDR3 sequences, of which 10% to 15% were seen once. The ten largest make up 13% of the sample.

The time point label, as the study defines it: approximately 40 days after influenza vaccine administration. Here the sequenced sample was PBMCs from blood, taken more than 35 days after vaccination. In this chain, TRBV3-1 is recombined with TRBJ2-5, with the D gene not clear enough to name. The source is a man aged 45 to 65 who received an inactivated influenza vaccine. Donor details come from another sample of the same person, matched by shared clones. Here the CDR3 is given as CASSQVGVTQYF. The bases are TGTGCCAGCAGCCAAGTTGGGGTGACCCAGTACTTC.